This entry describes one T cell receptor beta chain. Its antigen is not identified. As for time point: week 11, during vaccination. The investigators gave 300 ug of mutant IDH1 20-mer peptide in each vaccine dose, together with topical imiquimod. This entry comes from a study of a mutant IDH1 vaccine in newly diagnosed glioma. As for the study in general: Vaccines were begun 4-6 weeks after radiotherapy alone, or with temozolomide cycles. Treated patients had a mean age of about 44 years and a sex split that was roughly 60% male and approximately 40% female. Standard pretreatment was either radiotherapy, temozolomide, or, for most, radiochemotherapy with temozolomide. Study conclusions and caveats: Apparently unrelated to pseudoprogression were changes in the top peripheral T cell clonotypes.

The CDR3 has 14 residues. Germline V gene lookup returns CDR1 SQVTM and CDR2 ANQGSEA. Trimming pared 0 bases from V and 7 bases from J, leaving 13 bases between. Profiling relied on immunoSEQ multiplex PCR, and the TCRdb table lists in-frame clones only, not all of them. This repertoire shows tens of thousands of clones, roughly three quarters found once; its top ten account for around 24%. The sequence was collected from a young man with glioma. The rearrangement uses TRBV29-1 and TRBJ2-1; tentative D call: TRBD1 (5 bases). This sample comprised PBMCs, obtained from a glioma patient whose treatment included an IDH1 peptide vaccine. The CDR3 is CSVEEVAGLNEQFF. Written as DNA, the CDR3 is TGCAGCGTTGAAGAGGTAGCAGGGTTGAATGAGCAGTTCTTC.